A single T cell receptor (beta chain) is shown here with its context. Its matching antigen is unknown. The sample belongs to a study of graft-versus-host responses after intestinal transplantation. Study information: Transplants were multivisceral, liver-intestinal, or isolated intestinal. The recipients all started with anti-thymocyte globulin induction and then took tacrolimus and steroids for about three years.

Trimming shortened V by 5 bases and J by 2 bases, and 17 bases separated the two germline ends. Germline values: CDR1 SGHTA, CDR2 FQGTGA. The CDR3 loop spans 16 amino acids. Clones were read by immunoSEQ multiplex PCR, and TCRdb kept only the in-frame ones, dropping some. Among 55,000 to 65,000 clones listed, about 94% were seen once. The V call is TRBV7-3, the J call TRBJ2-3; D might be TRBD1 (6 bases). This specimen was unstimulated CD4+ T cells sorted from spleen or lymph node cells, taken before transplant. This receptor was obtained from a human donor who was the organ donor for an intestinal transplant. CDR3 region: CASSQTGTLYTDTQYF. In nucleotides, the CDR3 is TGTGCCAGCAGCCAAACAGGGACCCTATACACAGATACGCAGTATTTT.